Sequencing of this T cell receptor beta chain was carried out in a study of regulatory T cells in long-lasting Graves disease. Whole-study results and caveats: The study examined only peripheral blood, not thyroid tissue. Lower TCR diversity was seen in persistent Graves' patients than in newly diagnosed ones.

The time point denotes: persistent/refractory GD, antithyroid drugs over 5 years with positive TRAb. There was RNA extracted from PBMCs, and the TCR library was made from it. Diagnoses of Graves' disease were made by American Thyroid Association guidelines. Germline loops: CDR1 MDHEN, CDR2 SYDVKM. Trimming shortened V by 7 bases and J by 5 bases, and 20 bases separated the two germline ends. The CDR3 is made up of 15 amino acids. This clonotype has ten or more counts. Its matching antigen is unknown. Through Arm-PCR of CDR3 regions and iRepertoire HTBI primers, TCR beta libraries were built. TCRdb redid the calling of the multiplex PCR reads with MiXCR, one entry per CDR3 protein. Here the sample spans 700,000 or so distinct CDR3 sequences, around 30% being singletons.

Source: peripheral blood mononuclear cells (PBMCs), taken when the disease was refractory, from a patient treated with antithyroid drugs. The sequence was collected from a female donor with Graves disease. The V call is TRBV28, the J call TRBJ1-2; D ambiguous. This CDR3 is CASTSPPQLHYGYTF. As DNA, the CDR3 is TGTGCCAGCACCTCGCCCCCTCAACTACATTATGGCTACACCTTC.